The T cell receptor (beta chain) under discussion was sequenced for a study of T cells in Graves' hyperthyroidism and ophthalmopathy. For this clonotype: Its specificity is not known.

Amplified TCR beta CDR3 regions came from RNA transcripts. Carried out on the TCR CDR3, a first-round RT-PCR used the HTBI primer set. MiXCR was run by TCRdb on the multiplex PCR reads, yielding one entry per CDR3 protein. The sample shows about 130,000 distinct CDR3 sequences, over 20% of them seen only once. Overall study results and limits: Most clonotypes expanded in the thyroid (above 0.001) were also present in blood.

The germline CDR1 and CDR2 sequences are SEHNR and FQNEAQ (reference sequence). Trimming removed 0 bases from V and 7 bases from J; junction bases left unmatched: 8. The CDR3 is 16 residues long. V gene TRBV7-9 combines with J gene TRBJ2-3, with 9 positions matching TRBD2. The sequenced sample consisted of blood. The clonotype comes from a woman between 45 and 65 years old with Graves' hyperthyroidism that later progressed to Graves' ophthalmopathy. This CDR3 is CASSLAGSGRTNTQYF. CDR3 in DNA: TGTGCCAGCAGCTTAGCTGGGAGCGGGAGGACCAATACGCAGTATTTT.